This TCR beta chain comes out of a study of tumor and adjacent non-tumor tissue in lung cancer. Looked up from germline, CDR1 is MNHEY and CDR2 is SVGAGI. The CDR3 is 15 residues long. This sample's RNA came from whole unsorted tissue. As concerns this clonotype: Sequence at one end of the junction differs from germline and may be a read error.

TCRbeta libraries were built with three rounds of nested PCR, modified from ARM-PCR. TCRdb analysed the multiplex PCR reads with MiXCR anew, one entry per CDR3 protein. This sample has some 74,000 distinct CDR3 sequences, with just under 75% found just once. What was sequenced was lung tumor tissue. The rearrangement links TRBV6-5 to TRBJ2-1; 10 bases fit TRBD2. The clonotype comes from a woman between 35 and 50 years old with non-small cell lung cancer. The CDR3 DNA reads as TGTGCCAGCATGCCTACTAGCGGGACTTACAACGAGCAGTTCTTC. It translates to CASMPTSGTYNEQFF.